One and the same sample provided the 28 T cell receptor beta chains below, sequenced in a study of blood T cell repertoires in COVID-19. Sequenced by immunoSEQ multiplex PCR; TCRdb stores in-frame clones only, minus some. The profile covers 200,000 to 250,000 clones, with about 80% appearing a single time and 4.5% to 6% taken by the ten largest. Sequenced sample: peripheral blood. The origin of the receptors is a woman older than 75 with active or convalescent COVID-19.

The chain is built from TRBV5-8 and TRBJ2-7, with no clear D. Germline loops: CDR1 SGHTS, CDR2 YDEGEE. CDR3 size: 13 residues. V lost 1 base to trimming and J lost 1 base, with 6 bases between them. For the CDR3, the DNA is TGTGCCAGCAGCTTGCCCAGTTCCTACGAGCAGTACTTC. It translates to CASSLPSSYEQYF.

The chain is built from TRBV19 and TRBJ2-1, with TRBD2 identical over 12 bases. J was trimmed by 3 bases and V by 4 bases; bases with no gene match: 4. Germline lookup yields CDR1 LNHDA and CDR2 SQIVND (reference sequence). This CDR3 has 16 residues. CDR3 DNA sequence: TGTGCCAGTAGTAGAGGACTAGCGGGGAACTACAATGAGCAGTTCTTC. Amino acid sequence: CASSRGLAGNYNEQFF.

The chain combines TRBV4-2 with TRBJ1-2; the D gene is possibly TRBD1 (6 bases). The CDR3 contains 16 residues. V lost 0 bases and J lost 4, with 15 bases in between. Germline V gives CDR1 LGHNA, CDR2 YNFKEQ. The CDR3 protein is CASSQDSAGVPYGYTF. The CDR3 DNA reads TGTGCCAGCAGCCAAGATAGCGCAGGGGTACCCTATGGCTACACCTTC.

V gene TRBV30 combines with J gene TRBJ1-4; possibly TRBD1 for D (6 bases). The V end was cut by 2 bases, the J end by 8 bases, with 12 bases between. The CDR3 is 13 residues long. Germline values: CDR1 GTSNPN, CDR2 SVGIG (reference sequence). The CDR3 DNA is TGTGCCTGGAGTACAGGGTATAGGGAAAAACTGTTTTTT. Translation gives CAWSTGYREKLFF.

CDR3 residues: CASSEERGTDTQYF. CDR3 nucleotides: TGTGCCAGCAGTGAAGAGAGGGGCACAGATACGCAGTATTTT. J is TRBJ2-3 and V is TRBV2, with D perhaps TRBD2 (5 bases). Germline lookup yields CDR1 SNHLY and CDR2 FYNNEI. The germline V and J ends were trimmed by 1 base and 1 base, with 6 bases remaining between them. This CDR3 region has 14 residues.

This chain joins TRBV27 and TRBJ2-7, with TRBD2 matching 9 bases. The CDR3 totals 15 residues. Germline V gene lookup returns CDR1 MNHEY and CDR2 SMNVEV (reference sequence). V was clipped by 6 bases and J by 1 base; unmatched bases: 7. CDR3 nucleotides: TGTGCCAGCAGACTAAGCGGGGGGCCTTCCTACGAGCAGTACTTC. Its protein is CASRLSGGPSYEQYF.

The table lists this clone with a count of one. This sequence joins TRBV28 and TRBJ1-5; 8 bases agree with TRBD1. Trimming cost V 2 bases and J 7 bases; bases outside gene matches: 7. The V gene's germline CDR1 is MDHEN and CDR2 SYDVKM. This CDR3 contains 15 residues. The CDR3 protein is CASSLGQGAHQPQHF. The CDR3 nucleotides read TGTGCCAGCAGTTTAGGGCAGGGGGCGCACCAGCCCCAGCATTTT.

The chain carries TRBV14 and TRBJ2-5; 7 bases map to TRBD1. Per the germline V gene, CDR1 is SGHDN and CDR2 is FVKESK. The V segment lost 4 bases and the J segment 4 bases; nucleotides outside the gene matches: 3. CDR3 length: 13 residues. CDR3 sequence (DNA): TGTGCCAGCAGCCTGGGACAGCCAGAGACCCAGTACTTC. Translation gives CASSLGQPETQYF.

The rearrangement uses TRBV28 and TRBJ2-3, with D perhaps matching TRBD2 (6 bases). Germline V gene data show CDR1 as MDHEN and CDR2 as SYDVKM. The V end was cut by 7 bases, the J end by 8 bases, with 16 bases between. The CDR3 is made up of 13 amino acids. The DNA for the CDR3 is TGTGCCAGCACCATTTCGTCTAGCGTTACGCAGTATTTT. Its protein is CASTISSSVTQYF. Combining the CDR3 with reference TRBV28 and TRBJ2-3 gives the whole variable domain DVKVTQSSRYLVKRTGEKVFLECVQDMDHENMFWYRQDPGLGLRLIYFSYDVKMKEKGDIPEGYSVSREKKERFSLILESASTNQTSMYLCASTISSSVTQYFGPGTRLTVL.

The chain combines TRBV4-2 with TRBJ2-3, with TRBD2 matching 12 bases. V trimming: 2 bases; J trimming: 7 bases; junction bases outside the gene matches: 10. The CDR3 spans 17 residues. Germline V gives CDR1 LGHNA, CDR2 YNFKEQ. The CDR3 reads CASSQRTSGILMNTQYF. Written as DNA, the CDR3 is TGTGCCAGCAGCCAAAGGACTAGCGGGATTCTTATGAATACGCAGTATTTT.

J is TRBJ2-2 and V is TRBV4-1; D not resolved. Per the germline V gene, CDR1 is MGHRA and CDR2 is YSYEKL. The CDR3 is made up of 15 amino acids. Between the trimmed V and J ends, which lost 4 bases and 7 bases, there was a span of 16 bases. CDR3 residues: CASSPRFRYLGELFF. In DNA form, the CDR3 reads TGCGCCAGCAGCCCCCGGTTCAGGTATCTCGGGGAGCTGTTTTTT.

Notes on this clone: In the same sample, other DNA sequences code for this CDR3. V usage is TRBV10-3 and J usage is TRBJ2-2, with 7 bases fitting TRBD1. The CDR3 runs to 14 residues. The V segment lost 4 bases and the J segment 3 bases; nucleotides outside the gene matches: 2. Germline CDR1 is ENHRY and CDR2 is SYGVKD. The CDR3 loop reads CAISGDRDTGELFF. For the CDR3, the DNA is TGTGCCATCAGTGGTGACAGGGACACCGGGGAGCTGTTTTTT.

In its sample, this clone was seen a few times. The rearrangement joins TRBV11-3 to TRBJ2-2, with D unclear. V lost 1 base, J lost 7 bases, and 7 bases lay in between. The CDR3 has 13 residues. Germline V gene data show CDR1 as SGHNT and CDR2 as YENEEA. CDR3 region: CASSLAIRGELFF. CDR3 DNA: TGTGCCAGCAGCTTAGCTATTCGCGGGGAGCTGTTTTTT.

This rearrangement joins TRBV19 to TRBJ2-7; TRBD1 might be the D (5 bases). The V gene's germline CDR1 is LNHDA and CDR2 SQIVND (reference sequence). Trimming pared 5 bases from V and 5 bases from J, leaving 10 bases between. The CDR3 consists of 12 residues. The CDR3 sequence: CASSQGSHEQYF. The CDR3 DNA sequence: TGTGCCAGTAGTCAGGGCAGCCACGAGCAGTACTTC.

Concerning this clone itself: Other DNA sequences in the same sample also yield this CDR3. The chain employs TRBV28 and TRBJ1-5, with 7 bases matching TRBD1. Germline CDR1 and CDR2: MDHEN and SYDVKM. The CDR3 runs to 14 residues. V lost 4 bases to trimming and J lost 10 bases; unmatched junction nucleotides: 10. The CDR3, as DNA: TGTGCCAGCAGTTCCGGACAGGCGTTGGGACCCCAGCATTTT. It specifies CASSSGQALGPQHF.

The chain joins TRBV5-1 to TRBJ2-1, with 8 positions matching TRBD1. In germline, CDR1 is SGHRS, CDR2 YFSETQ. The V gene end was trimmed by 1 base and the J gene end by 8 bases; junction bases not matched to a gene: 14. This CDR3 has 17 residues. CDR3 DNA sequence: TGCGCCAGCAGCTTGAGACCGACAGGGGCTAATTTCGATGAGCAGTTCTTC. This codes for CASSLRPTGANFDEQFF.

The V gene is TRBV28, the J gene TRBJ2-1, with 9 bases fitting TRBD2. CDR3 length equals 16 residues. V trimming: 4 bases; J trimming: 2 bases; junction bases outside the gene matches: 6. The V gene's germline CDR1 is MDHEN and CDR2 SYDVKM. The CDR3 bases are TGTGCCAGCAGTTCCCGACTAGCGGTAACCTACAATGAGCAGTTCTTC. This translates into CASSSRLAVTYNEQFF.

This clone was seen a few times. The V call is TRBV11-2, the J call TRBJ2-7; TRBD2 aligns across 8 bases. Unmatched junction bases numbered 10, after V lost 5 bases and J lost 4 bases. This CDR3 spans 15 amino acids. CDR1 is SGHAT and CDR2 is FQNNGV in the germline V gene. CDR3 nucleotide sequence: TGTGCCAGCAGCGGCGCGGGGGGCGGGGGATACGAGCAGTACTTC. As protein: CASSGAGGGGYEQYF.

V and J are TRBV30 and TRBJ1-2; 7 bases agree with TRBD1. The V segment lost 6 bases and the J segment 5 bases; nucleotides outside the gene matches: 6. The CDR3 has 12 residues. Per the germline V gene, CDR1 is GTSNPN and CDR2 is SVGIG (reference sequence). The CDR3 protein is CACIGGKYGYTF. Written as DNA, the CDR3 is TGTGCCTGTATAGGGGGCAAGTATGGCTACACCTTC.

The J gene is TRBJ1-5, the V gene TRBV28; 8 bases are shared with TRBD1. CDR1 and CDR2 (germline): MDHEN, SYDVKM. The CDR3 totals 17 residues. After removal of 1 base from V and 0 bases from J, the junction contained 5 bases not matched to a gene. The CDR3 DNA reads TGTGCCAGCAGTTTATCCTGGACAGGGAATAGCAATCAGCCCCAGCATTTT. Translation gives CASSLSWTGNSNQPQHF.

The rearrangement links TRBV30 to TRBJ1-5; D gene ambiguous. The length of the CDR3 is 13 residues. Germline-derived CDR1 and CDR2 are GTSNPN and SVGIG (reference sequence). V was cut by 0 bases and J by 5 bases, with 8 bases left in between. The DNA for the CDR3 is TGTGCCTGGAGTGTAACGCTAGATCAGCCCCAGCATTTT. Protein sequence: CAWSVTLDQPQHF.

The V call is TRBV5-1, the J call TRBJ2-5, with D hard to call. V lost 4 bases, J lost 5 bases, and 12 bases lay in between. The CDR3 totals 13 residues. Germline lookup yields CDR1 SGHRS and CDR2 YFSETQ. The CDR3 is CASSASPGETQYF. CDR3 bases: TGCGCCAGCAGCGCCTCCCCAGGCGAGACCCAGTACTTC.

This clone turned up a few times. The chain links TRBV5-6 to TRBJ1-1; weak D call: TRBD1 (5 bases). The V end was cut by 4 bases, the J end by 0 bases, with 10 bases between. The length of the CDR3 is 14 residues. Germline V CDR1 and CDR2: SGHDT, YYEEEE. CDR3 sequence (DNA): TGTGCCAGCAGCCGTTGGGGCATGAACACTGAAGCTTTCTTT. Protein product: CASSRWGMNTEAFF.

This chain uses TRBV5-1 with TRBJ1-2; 9 nucleotides match TRBD1. Germline lookup yields CDR1 SGHRS and CDR2 YFSETQ. This CDR3 contains 16 residues. Trimming at V came to 4 bases and at J to 1 base, leaving 8 bases not matched to a gene. The chain's CDR3 is CASSLFSGQGNYGYTF. The CDR3 bases are TGCGCCAGCAGCCTTTTCTCGGGACAGGGTAACTATGGCTACACCTTC. The full variable domain, its missing parts supplied by reference TRBV5-1 and TRBJ1-2, is KAGVTQTPRYLIKTRGQQVTLSCSPISGHRSVSWYQQTPGQGLQFLFEYFSETQRNKGNFPGRFSGRQFSNSRSEMNVSTLELGDSALYLCASSLFSGQGNYGYTFGSGTRLTVV.

The gene calls are TRBV7-8 and TRBJ1-5; D uncertain. The germline V gene encodes CDR1 SGHVS and CDR2 FQNEAQ. The CDR3 spans 16 residues. Trimming shortened V by 1 base and J by 3 bases, and 13 bases separated the two germline ends. The CDR3 loop is CASSLVPGNNNQPQHF. The CDR3 region has the DNA TGTGCCAGCAGCTTAGTCCCCGGGAATAACAATCAGCCCCAGCATTTT.

The chain employs TRBV9 and TRBJ2-7, with D perhaps TRBD1 (6 bases). CDR1 and CDR2 (germline): SGDLS, YYNGEE. Trimming removed 3 bases from V and 7 bases from J, with 14 bases in between. This CDR3 region has 13 residues. CDR3 nucleotides: TGTGCCAGCAGCGCCGGTGCCCAGGGGGAGCAGTACTTC. Its translation is CASSAGAQGEQYF. The full variable domain, its missing parts supplied by reference TRBV9 and TRBJ2-7, is DSGVTQTPKHLITATGQRVTLRCSPRSGDLSVYWYQQSLDQGLQFLIQYYNGEERAKGNILERFSAQQFPDLHSELNLSSLELGDSALYFCASSAGAQGEQYFGPGTRLTVT.

The V call is TRBV7-9, the J call TRBJ2-3; a possible D gene is TRBD2 (5 bases). V was shortened by 5 bases and J by 0 bases, with 15 bases between the two germline ends. CDR1 SEHNR and CDR2 FQNEAQ come from the germline V gene (reference sequence). The CDR3 consists of 16 residues. Here the CDR3 reads CASSTGLKTSTDTQYF. CDR3 nucleotides: TGTGCCAGCAGCACCGGACTGAAAACAAGCACAGATACGCAGTATTTT. Filled out from reference TRBV7-9 and TRBJ2-3, the complete variable domain reads DTGVSQNPRHKITKRGQNVTFRCDPISEHNRLYWYRQTLGQGPEFLTYFQNEAQLEKSRLLSDRFSAERPKGSFSTLEIQRTEQGDSAMYLCASSTGLKTSTDTQYFGPGTRLTVL.

The chain is built from TRBV25-1 and TRBJ1-2; possibly TRBD1 for D (6 bases). The CDR3 length is 15 residues. Germline V gene sequence: CDR1 MGHDK, CDR2 SYGVNS. The germline V and J ends were trimmed by 0 bases and 1 base, with 9 bases remaining between them. CDR3 protein: CASSEYDRSNYGYTF. Written as DNA, the CDR3 is TGTGCCAGCAGTGAATATGACAGGAGTAACTATGGCTACACCTTC.